Sequencing of this T cell receptor beta chain was carried out in a study of early T cells in non-severe SARS-CoV-2 infection listed by TCRdb under 2021. Background for the entire study: Bulk RNA from unsorted whole blood was used for TCR sequencing, so alpha and beta chains could not be paired. Points the paper makes about the study in general: Matching against VDJdb was skewed toward anti-spike CD8 responses, likely underestimated virus-specific expansions, and missed private and CD4 specificities.

This clonotype was seen only a few times. Its target antigen remains unknown. Base qualities were left out, and no much larger clone turns up one base away. The study was a case-control design nested within a healthcare worker cohort in London, UK, with weekly nasopharyngeal swab PCR tests and blood sampling. Healthcare workers were recruited during the week of the UK lockdown, between 23 and 31 March 2020, and followed weekly for up to about 15 weeks. The protocol used for the library was 5' RACE. For sequencing, a NextSeq 500 was employed. In the TCR library protocol, unique molecular identifiers were attached to individual cDNA molecules to correct for PCR bias and sequencing error. Both TCR alpha and beta chains were sequenced, and tight co-correlation was observed between alpha and beta sequence abundances in each sample. From the authors' description of their analysis: Decombinator V4 was used to perform V gene, J gene and CDR3 annotation of TCR sequences. TCRs were defined as expanded if a significant change between any two time points was detected under a Poisson model with p below 0.0001. TCR abundances were normalised to the total number of TCRs sequenced per sample and were expressed as counts per million. MAIT TCRs were defined by TRAV1-2 paired with TRAJ12, TRAJ20 or TRAJ33, and iNKT TCRs by TRAV10 paired with TRAJ18. A search of VDJdb, accessed on 1 November 2021, was run for TCRs annotated to CMV, EBV and SARS-CoV-2, with TCRs annotated for multiple antigens excluded. TCRdb took the public reads, trimmed them with fastp at Q25, ran MiXCR for clone calling and kept in-frame beta chains. Each entry merges the rows of one CDR3 protein and shows their most common DNA and genes. The authors' filters were not applied to this entry. The sample data list nearly 60,000 distinct CDR3 sequences, and roughly 12% of these were observed just once. About 9.7% of the sample goes to the ten largest clones.

The CDR3 numbers 13 residues from cysteine through phenylalanine. The sequence is cut down to CDR3 DNA, 39 bases in frame from base 1. Relative to germline, V is 3 bases shorter and J is 6 bases shorter, with 11 bases between their ends. The germline V gene gives CDR1 as SGHDN and CDR2 as FVKESK. This TCR came from an adult who was a healthcare worker with PCR-confirmed SARS-CoV-2 infection or an uninfected control (not recorded which). The chain was built from TRBV14 and TRBJ1-2; possibly the D gene is TRBD1, per 5 matching bases. Sequenced input: whole blood. The sequenced DNA is TGTGCCAGCAGCCACATCAGGGACCATGGCTACACCTTC. Its product reads: CASSHIRDHGYTF.